The 5 T cell receptor beta chains reported below all come from one sample, sequenced in a study of blood T cell repertoires in COVID-19. TCRdb's table, derived via immunoSEQ multiplex PCR, lists solely in-frame clones and lacks some. Of about 48,000 clones in the sample, more than 70% were seen once. The material sequenced was peripheral blood. Receptor source: a woman of 80 years or more with acute or convalescent COVID-19.

The chain combines TRBV18 with TRBJ2-7; D not certain. In germline, CDR1 is KGHSH, CDR2 LQKENI. V lost 3 bases, J lost 0 bases, and 3 bases lay in between. The CDR3 has 12 residues. The DNA of the CDR3 is TGTGCCAGCTCACCCAGCTCCTACGAGCAGTACTTC. It is translated as CASSPSSYEQYF.

The V gene is TRBV5-4, the J gene TRBJ2-3; no definite D call. Trimming removed 0 bases from V and 2 bases from J, with 7 bases in between. Germline V gene data show CDR1 as SGHNT and CDR2 as YYREEE (reference sequence). The CDR3 consists of 14 residues. CDR3 region: CASSLVSTTDTQYF. For the CDR3, the DNA is TGTGCCAGCAGCTTGGTTTCTACCACAGATACGCAGTATTTT.

DNA for the CDR3: TGTGCCAGCAGCACGTCCCCGACAGGGGGCGACTATGGCTACACCTTC. Its protein product is CASSTSPTGGDYGYTF. The chain recombines TRBV7-6 with TRBJ1-2, with TRBD1 matching over 10 bases. The germline V gene encodes CDR1 SGHVS and CDR2 FNYEAQ. This CDR3 comprises 16 residues. V shed 5 bases, J shed 3 bases, and the junction held 9 bases outside the gene matches.

The chain carries TRBV5-1 and TRBJ2-5; D unclear. V lost 1 base, J lost 5 bases, and 9 bases lay in between. CDR1 SGHRS and CDR2 YFSETQ come from the germline V gene. There are 13 residues in the CDR3. The CDR3 bases are TGCGCCAGCAGCTTGCCATCTGCGGAGACCCAGTACTTC. Translating it yields CASSLPSAETQYF.

V gene TRBV7-9 combines with J gene TRBJ2-7; D is perhaps TRBD2 (5 bases). The germline CDR1 and CDR2 sequences are SEHNR and FQNEAQ (reference sequence). The CDR3 contains 15 residues. V was pared by 4 bases and J by 2 bases, with 15 bases between. DNA of the CDR3: TGTGCCAGCAGCTCGGAAGGCAGCGGCGCCTACGAGCAGTACTTC. Amino acid sequence: CASSSEGSGAYEQYF.